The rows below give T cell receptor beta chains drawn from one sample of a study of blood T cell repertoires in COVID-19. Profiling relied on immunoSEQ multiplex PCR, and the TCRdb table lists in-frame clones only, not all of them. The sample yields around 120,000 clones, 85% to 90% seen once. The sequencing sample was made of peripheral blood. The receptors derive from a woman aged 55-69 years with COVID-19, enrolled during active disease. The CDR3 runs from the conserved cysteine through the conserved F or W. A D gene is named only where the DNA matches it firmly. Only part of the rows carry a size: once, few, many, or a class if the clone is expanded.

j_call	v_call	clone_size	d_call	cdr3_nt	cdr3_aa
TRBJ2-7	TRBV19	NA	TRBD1	TGTGCCAGTAGTATTTGGGGACAGGGGACTATCAACGAGCAGTACTTC	CASSIWGQGTINEQYF
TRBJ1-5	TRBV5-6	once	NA	TGTGCCAGCAGCTTGGGAGTAGGCAATCAGCCCCAGCATTTT	CASSLGVGNQPQHF
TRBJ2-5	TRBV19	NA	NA	TGTGCCAGTAGTATAGGGGGCCCCCAAGAGACCCAGTACTTC	CASSIGGPQETQYF
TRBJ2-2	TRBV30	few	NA	TGTGCCTGGATACCAGGGCTGTCTCCACTGAACACCGGGGAGCTGTTTTTT	CAWIPGLSPLNTGELFF
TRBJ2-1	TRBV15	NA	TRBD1	TGTGCCACCAGCAGAGGGAGACAGGGTGTATACAATGAGCAGTTCTTC	CATSRGRQGVYNEQFF
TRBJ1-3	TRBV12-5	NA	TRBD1	TGTGCTAGTGGTTTGGGGGACAGGTCCTCTGGAAACACCATATATTTT	CASGLGDRSSGNTIYF
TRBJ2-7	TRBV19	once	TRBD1	TGTGCCAGTAGTCGTGGACAGGGCCGTCTCGGGGAGCAGTACTTC	CASSRGQGRLGEQYF
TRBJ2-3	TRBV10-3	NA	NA	TGTGCCATCAGTTATGACTCGTCCCGCACAGATACGCAGTATTTT	CAISYDSSRTDTQYF
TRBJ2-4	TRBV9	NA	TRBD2	TGTGCCAGCAGCTCCGCCGGGGGGGTTCTTGCCAAAAACATTCAGTACTTC	CASSSAGGVLAKNIQYF
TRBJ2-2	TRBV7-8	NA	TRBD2	TGTGCCAGCAGCTGGGGGGAGGGCAGGGCGACCGGGGAGCTGTTTTTT	CASSWGEGRATGELFF
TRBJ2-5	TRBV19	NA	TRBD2	TGTGCCAGTAAGTCGGAGCGGGGGATGGAGACCCAGTACTTC	CASKSERGMETQYF
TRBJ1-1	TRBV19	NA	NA	TGTGCCAGTAGTGGGACAACCCTCACTGAAGCTTTCTTT	CASSGTTLTEAFF
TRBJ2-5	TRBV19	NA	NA	TGTGCCAGTAGTATGCCGGGACTTTTCCAAGAGACCCAGTACTTC	CASSMPGLFQETQYF
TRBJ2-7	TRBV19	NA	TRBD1	TGTGCCAGTAGTATCAAACGGACAGGGCGATCCTACGAGCAGTACTTC	CASSIKRTGRSYEQYF
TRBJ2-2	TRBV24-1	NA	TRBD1	TGTGCCACCAGTGATTCCGGGACAGGTTTAACGAACACCGGGGAGCTGTTTTTT	CATSDSGTGLTNTGELFF
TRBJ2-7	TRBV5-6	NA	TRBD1	TGTGCCAGCAGCCCGACGGACAGGGTCTACGAGCAGTACTTC	CASSPTDRVYEQYF
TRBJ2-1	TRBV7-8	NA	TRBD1	TGTGCCAGCAGCTCCGGACAGGGGGGTTACAATGAGCAGTTCTTC	CASSSGQGGYNEQFF
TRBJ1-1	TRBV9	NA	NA	TGTGCCAGCAGGGCCCCAGGGATGGACACTGAAGCTTTCTTT	CASRAPGMDTEAFF
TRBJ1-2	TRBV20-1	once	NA	TGCAGTGCTAGTCAGGGTAACTATGGCTACACCTTC	CSASQGNYGYTF
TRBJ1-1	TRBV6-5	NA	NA	TGTGCCAGCAGCGAGGGGGGGGCCCCTCGAGCTTTCTTT	CASSEGGAPRAFF
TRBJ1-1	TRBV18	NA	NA	TGTGCCAGCTCACCGATAGGAGGGGCGAACACTGAAGCTTTCTTT	CASSPIGGANTEAFF
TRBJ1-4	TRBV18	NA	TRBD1	TGTGCCAGCTCACCTTATAGACAGGGCCTCAGGGAAAAACTGTTTTTT	CASSPYRQGLREKLFF
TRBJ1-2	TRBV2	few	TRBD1	TGTGCCAGCACCCTGGACAGGGGGCATGGCTACACCTTC	CASTLDRGHGYTF
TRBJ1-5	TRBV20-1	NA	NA	TGCAGTGCTAGTTCAGGGATAGGGATGAATCAGCCCCAGCATTTT	CSASSGIGMNQPQHF
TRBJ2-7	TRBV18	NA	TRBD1	TGTGCCAGCTCACTCAACTATGTCGCAGGGGGAAGTTACGAGCAGTACTTC	CASSLNYVAGGSYEQYF
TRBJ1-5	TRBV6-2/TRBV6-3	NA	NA	TGTGCCAGCAGCCCGGGTCCGTCAGGTCATGAAATCAATCAGCCCCAGCATTTT	CASSPGPSGHEINQPQHF
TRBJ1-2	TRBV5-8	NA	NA	TGTGCCAGCAGCTTGAACAGGGCGATCGACTATGGCTACACCTTC	CASSLNRAIDYGYTF
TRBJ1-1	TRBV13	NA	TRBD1	TGTGCCAGCAGCCTACCGGGACAGGGAGGCACTGAAGCTTTCTTT	CASSLPGQGGTEAFF
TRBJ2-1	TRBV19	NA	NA	TGTGCCAGTAGGGGGACTGCTAGCTCCTACAATGAGCAGTTCTTC	CASRGTASSYNEQFF
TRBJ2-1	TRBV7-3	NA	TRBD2	TGTGCCAGCGCGGAGCGGGGCACCTACAATGAGCAGTTCTTC	CASAERGTYNEQFF
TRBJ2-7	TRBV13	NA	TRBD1	TGTGCCAGCAGCACTTCGGAGACAGGGTATGCCTACGAGCAGTACTTC	CASSTSETGYAYEQYF
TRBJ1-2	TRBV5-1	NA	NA	TGCGCCAGCAGCGTAGGACAGACGCTTCCCTATGGCTACACCTTC	CASSVGQTLPYGYTF
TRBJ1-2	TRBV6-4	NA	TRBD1	TGTGCCAGCAGTGACACAGGGGCTAGAATCGAGAATGGCTACACCTTC	CASSDTGARIENGYTF
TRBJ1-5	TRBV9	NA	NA	TGTGCCAGCAGCGTAGATGGAGGGGTCAATCAGCCCCAGCATTTT	CASSVDGGVNQPQHF
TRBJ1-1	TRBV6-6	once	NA	TGTGCCAGCAGTCCCTACACCGCGGGTAACATGAACACTGAAGCTTTCTTT	CASSPYTAGNMNTEAFF
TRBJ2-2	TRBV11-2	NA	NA	TGTGCCAGCAGCTCCCTGCCGCGGAGATCTAGCGCGAACACCGGGGAGCTGTTTTTT	CASSSLPRRSSANTGELFF
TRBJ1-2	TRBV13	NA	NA	TGTGCCAGCAGCTTAGGCCGCCGGAGATATGGCTACACCTTC	CASSLGRRRYGYTF
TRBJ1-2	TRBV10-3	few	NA	TGTGCCATCAGTGACACCGACAGAGGCTACTATGGCTACACCTTC	CAISDTDRGYYGYTF
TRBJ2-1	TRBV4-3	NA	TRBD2	TGCGCCAGCAGCCAGACCCTAGCGGGCCTTAACAATGAGCAGTTCTTC	CASSQTLAGLNNEQFF
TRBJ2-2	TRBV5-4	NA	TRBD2	TGTGCCAGCAGCTCAGGACTAGCGGTGAACACCGGGGAGCTGTTTTTT	CASSSGLAVNTGELFF
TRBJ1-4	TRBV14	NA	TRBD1	TGTGCCAGCAGCCAAGTGACAGGGGGAAAACTGTTTTTT	CASSQVTGGKLFF
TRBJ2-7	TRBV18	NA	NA	TGTGCCAGCTCACCACCGGGGGCTGGTCGGGAGCAGTACTTC	CASSPPGAGREQYF
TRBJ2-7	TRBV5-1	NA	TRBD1	TGCGCCAGCAGCTTGGCTCCAGGGGGCAACGAGCAGTACTTC	CASSLAPGGNEQYF
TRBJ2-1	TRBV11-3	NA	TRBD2	TGTGCCAGCAGCCCTAAGCCCCAGAGCGGGGGACAATACAATGAGCAGTTCTTC	CASSPKPQSGGQYNEQFF
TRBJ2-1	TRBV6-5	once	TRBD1	TGTGCCAGCAAACCGGGACAGGGGGCAGCTGAGCAGTTCTTC	CASKPGQGAAEQFF
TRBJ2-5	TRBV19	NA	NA	TGTGCCAGTAGTTACGACTCGTTCCAAGAGACCCAGTACTTC	CASSYDSFQETQYF
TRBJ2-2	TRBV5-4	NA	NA	TGTGCCAGCAGCTTGGGGCGACAGACCGGGGAGCTGTTTTTT	CASSLGRQTGELFF
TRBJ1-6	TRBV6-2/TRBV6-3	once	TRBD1	TGTGCCAGCAGTCTACCGGGACAGGGGAATTCACCCCTCCACTTT	CASSLPGQGNSPLHF
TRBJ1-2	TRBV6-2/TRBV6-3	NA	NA	TGTGCCAGCAGTTACCTGGCGGACTATGGCTACACCTTC	CASSYLADYGYTF
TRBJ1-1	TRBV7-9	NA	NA	TGTGCCAGCAGCTTATCAGGGTCTCCTGAAGCTTTCTTT	CASSLSGSPEAFF
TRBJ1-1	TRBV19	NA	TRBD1	TGTGCCAGTAGTATGGGGACAGGGGGAGCTTTCTTT	CASSMGTGGAFF
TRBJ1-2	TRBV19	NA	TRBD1	TGTGCCAGTAGTCCAACAGGGGGTTTTGGCTACACCTTC	CASSPTGGFGYTF